Below, one T cell receptor beta chain is given with its context. Its antigen remains unidentified. Trimming stripped 6 bases from V and 0 bases from J, with 10 bases between. This CDR3 spans 14 amino acids. The germline CDR1 and CDR2 sequences are SNHLY and FYNNEI. This specimen belongs to a study of cytomegalovirus exposure and HLA in healthy donors. At the level of the study: Counted in an early data release were about 85 million unique TCRs from HLA-typed donors.

General observations from the study: Later, an analysis found that common viral pathogens appeared to be linked with several of the most significant clusters. Sequencing depth across donors, presence/absence analyses assumed, was roughly uniform. Reported performance of the classifier showed diagnosis of cytomegalovirus status with high specificity and sensitivity.

The primer mix had 60 Vbeta and 13 Jbeta primers. Profiling relied on immunoSEQ multiplex PCR, and the TCRdb table lists in-frame clones only, not all of them. Its clone listing holds around 40,000 clones. The specimen sequenced was PBMCs. The rearrangement joins TRBV2 to TRBJ2-3, with a tentative D call TRBD2 (5 bases). This sequence was found in a man aged 35 to 55 in good health and CMV-seropositive. DNA of the CDR3: TGTGCCAGCAGCCCGACTAAAAGCACAGATACGCAGTATTTT. Its translation: CASSPTKSTDTQYF.